This is a list of T cell receptor beta chains from one sample in a study of T cell responses to AZD1222 COVID-19 vaccine. Assay used: immunoSEQ multiplex PCR; TCRdb lists only in-frame clones, some missing. The table includes about 170,000 clones, 90% detected once. This sample comprised peripheral blood, obtained on day 0 of AZD1222 vaccination. These receptors came from an adult in good health. Each CDR3 is given with its conserved first and last residue. The order of the fields is CDR3 DNA, CDR3 protein, D gene, J gene, clone size, V gene, CDR3 length. A D gene is named only where the DNA matches it firmly. Clone sizes are given selectively: once, few, many, or a class where the clone is expanded.

DNA: TGTGTCTCAGGGTTATACACCGGGGAGCTGTTTTTT; CDR3: CVSGLYTGELFF; D: .; J: TRBJ2-2; size: .; V: TRBV19; length: 12
DNA: TGTGCCAGCAGCTTATCGGTAGGAAGGGGGACTGAAGCTTTCTTT; CDR3: CASSLSVGRGTEAFF; D: .; J: TRBJ1-1; size: .; V: TRBV11-3; length: 15
DNA: TGTGCCAGCAGCCCGATAATTAAGGACGGCTACACCTTC; CDR3: CASSPIIKDGYTF; D: .; J: TRBJ1-2; size: .; V: TRBV5-5; length: 13
DNA: TGTGCCAGCAGTTACTCGGCGGGGAACTACAATGAGCAGTTCTTC; CDR3: CASSYSAGNYNEQFF; D: .; J: TRBJ2-1; size: .; V: TRBV6-6; length: 15
DNA: TGTGCCTGGGGCTTACCAGCAGGGGGCAATCAGCCCCAGCATTTT; CDR3: CAWGLPAGGNQPQHF; D: .; J: TRBJ1-5; size: .; V: TRBV30; length: 15
DNA: TGTGCCAGCAGTTCCAGGGTAGCTGGAAACACCATATATTTT; CDR3: CASSSRVAGNTIYF; D: .; J: TRBJ1-3; size: .; V: TRBV28; length: 14
DNA: TGTGCCAGCAGTCGCGGAGACTCTGGAAACACCATATATTTT; CDR3: CASSRGDSGNTIYF; D: .; J: TRBJ1-3; size: .; V: TRBV9; length: 14
DNA: TGTGCCAGCAGCTCAACGGGGGAGCAGTATTTT; CDR3: CASSSTGEQYF; D: .; J: TRBJ2-3; size: .; V: TRBV7-3; length: 11
DNA: TGTGCCAGCAGCATACAGGGGGCGTCCAACTATGGCTACACCTTC; CDR3: CASSIQGASNYGYTF; D: TRBD1; J: TRBJ1-2; size: once; V: TRBV11-3; length: 15
DNA: TGTGCCAGTAGTATAGGGGCTAGCGGGACCAGCAATTCCTACAATGAGCAGTTCTTC; CDR3: CASSIGASGTSNSYNEQFF; D: TRBD2; J: TRBJ2-1; size: .; V: TRBV19; length: 19
DNA: TGTGCCAGCAGTTACCCGGGCCAGGGAAACACCATATATTTT; CDR3: CASSYPGQGNTIYF; D: .; J: TRBJ1-3; size: many; V: TRBV6-2/TRBV6-3; length: 14
DNA: TGTGCCAGCAGTTACTTCCCCCGAGGGACTGAAGCTTTCTTT; CDR3: CASSYFPRGTEAFF; D: .; J: TRBJ1-1; size: once; V: TRBV6-5; length: 14
DNA: TGTGCCAGTAGTATAGGCAGATCCTCCTACGAGCAGTACTTC; CDR3: CASSIGRSSYEQYF; D: .; J: TRBJ2-7; size: .; V: TRBV19; length: 14
DNA: TGTGCCAGCAGCCCAGGGGGCGTCTATGGCTACACCTTC; CDR3: CASSPGGVYGYTF; D: TRBD1; J: TRBJ1-2; size: .; V: TRBV27; length: 13
DNA: TGCGCCAGCAACCGGGGTCAGGGCGCAGATACGCAGTATTTT; CDR3: CASNRGQGADTQYF; D: .; J: TRBJ2-3; size: .; V: TRBV5-1; length: 14
DNA: TGTGCCAGCAGCCAGGAGGGACAGGGTAACTATGGCTACACCTTC; CDR3: CASSQEGQGNYGYTF; D: TRBD1; J: TRBJ1-2; size: .; V: TRBV11-1; length: 15
DNA: TGCAGTGTCCCGGGCGTGGCAGGGGCCGAGCAGTACTTC; CDR3: CSVPGVAGAEQYF; D: .; J: TRBJ2-7; size: .; V: TRBV29-1; length: 13
DNA: TGTGCCAGCCGTACTGGAAACACCATATATTTT; CDR3: CASRTGNTIYF; D: .; J: TRBJ1-3; size: .; V: TRBV28; length: 11
DNA: TGTGCCATCAGTGATAGTGGGGAGGGGAGGACTGAAGCTTTCTTT; CDR3: CAISDSGEGRTEAFF; D: .; J: TRBJ1-1; size: once; V: TRBV10-3; length: 15
DNA: TGCGCCAGCAGCTTGGACAGGGGCCAGCCCCAGCATTTT; CDR3: CASSLDRGQPQHF; D: TRBD1; J: TRBJ1-5; size: .; V: TRBV5-1; length: 13
DNA: TGTGCCAGCAGCCTATACCAAGAGACCCAGTACTTC; CDR3: CASSLYQETQYF; D: .; J: TRBJ2-5; size: .; V: TRBV7-8; length: 12
DNA: TGTGCCAGCAGCCAGTATTACCGAGGGAGTCTGGATACGCAGTATTTT; CDR3: CASSQYYRGSLDTQYF; D: .; J: TRBJ2-3; size: .; V: TRBV3-1/TRBV3-2; length: 16